These 5 T cell receptor beta chains were sequenced from one sample in a study of post-analysis software for immune sequencing data. Their antigens are not known. cDNA libraries for TCR beta contained unique molecular identifiers. TCRdb re-analysed the PCR reads in MiXCR, keeping a single row per CDR3 protein. The table lists about 820,000 distinct CDR3 sequences, about 57% of them singletons. Study-level findings and limits: When patients were compared with controls, a handful of TRBV segments were more frequent, TRBV5-6, TRBV5-1 and TRBV20-1 among them.

Sample: blood. Receptor source: a girl aged 10-17 years with multiple sclerosis.

The rearrangement uses TRBV12-3 or TRBV12-4 and TRBJ2-3, with D hard to call. This CDR3 region has 15 residues. The V gene lost 2 bases and the J gene lost 5 bases, with 14 bases spanning the gap. The CDR3 coding sequence is TGTGCCAGCAGTTTAAGAGGTTGGAACAGAGATACGCAGTATTTT. Amino acids: CASSLRGWNRDTQYF.

For this clonotype: No conserved phenylalanine or tryptophan ends this CDR3, so it is likely a read error. The genes are TRBV6-1 and TRBJ1-5, with D uncertain. This CDR3 has 15 residues. Germline lookup yields CDR1 MNHNS and CDR2 SASEGT. V shed 1 base and J shed 1 base, with 8 bases lying between them. The CDR3, as DNA: TGTGCCAGCAGTGAAGGGGTGGGAAGCAATCAGCCCCAGCATTGT. Translating gives CASSEGVGSNQPQHC.

The chain uses TRBV6-1 and TRBJ2-2; TRBD1 agrees at 10 bases. Germline values: CDR1 MNHNS, CDR2 SASEGT. The V segment lost 7 bases and the J segment 6 bases; nucleotides outside the gene matches: 14. The CDR3 loop spans 17 amino acids. The CDR3 region has the DNA TGTGCCAGCAAGCTGGTCCGGGACAGGGGTGTGCCCGGGGAGCTGTTTTTT. This encodes CASKLVRDRGVPGELFF.

This clonotype has only a few counts. V gene TRBV7-2 combines with J gene TRBJ2-5, with 9 bases matching TRBD1. The CDR3 extends over 15 amino acids. With V trimmed by 1 base and J by 11 bases, 11 bases remained unmatched. Per the germline V gene, CDR1 is SGHTA and CDR2 is FQGNSA. CDR3 in amino acids: CASSLGSGQGREQYF. For the CDR3, the DNA is TGTGCCAGCAGCTTAGGTTCGGGACAGGGTAGAGAGCAGTACTTC.

This clonotype was picked up a small number of times. This sequence joins TRBV11-2 and TRBJ2-1; D uncertain. V lost 8 bases, J lost 6 bases, and 8 bases lay in between. This CDR3 contains 11 residues. Germline CDR1 SGHAT, CDR2 FQNNGV. In nucleotides, the CDR3 is TGTGCCAGCGCTTCGGGCAATGAGCAGTTCTTC. Translating gives CASASGNEQFF.